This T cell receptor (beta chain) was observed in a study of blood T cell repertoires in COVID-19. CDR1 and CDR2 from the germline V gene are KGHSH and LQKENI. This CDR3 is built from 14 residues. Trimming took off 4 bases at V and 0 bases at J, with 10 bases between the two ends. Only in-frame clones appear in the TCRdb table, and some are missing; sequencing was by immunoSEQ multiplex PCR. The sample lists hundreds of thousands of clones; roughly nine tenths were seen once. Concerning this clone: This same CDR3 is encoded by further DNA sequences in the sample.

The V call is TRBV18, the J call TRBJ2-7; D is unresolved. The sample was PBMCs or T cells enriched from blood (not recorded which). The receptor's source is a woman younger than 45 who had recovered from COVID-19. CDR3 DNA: TGTGCCAGCTCACGAGACACCTACTCCTACGAGCAGTACTTC. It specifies CASSRDTYSYEQYF.